This paragraph covers one TCR beta chain sequence. Several immunoSEQ 96-well plates shared each subset's DNA, each plate a replicate. Sequencing used immunoSEQ multiplex PCR; TCRdb keeps in-frame clones, though not all of them. The repertoire holds some 1.5 million clones, with around 97% as singletons. None of the donors, who were healthy HIV-negative adults, had recently had acute infections or vaccinations. The CDR3 totals 16 residues. V was trimmed by 1 base and J by 2 bases, leaving 15 bases between them. Germline V CDR1 and CDR2: KGHSH, LQKENI. This sample was taken from a study of shared clonotypes between healthy human individuals.

Sequenced sample: naive CD4+ T cells sorted from blood. Subset reported: CD45RA+ positively selected. The TCR sequence derives from a man younger than 45 in good health. V and J are TRBV18 and TRBJ2-7; D call uncertain. The CDR3 loop reads CASSPLAGEVPYEQYF. The CDR3, as DNA: TGTGCCAGCTCACCACTTGCAGGCGAGGTCCCCTACGAGCAGTACTTC.